This is a list of T cell receptor beta chains from one sample in a study of blood T cell repertoires in COVID-19. Some clones are missing from TCRdb's copy, which holds only in-frame ones; the method was immunoSEQ multiplex PCR. The data hold 55,000 to 70,000 clones, with roughly 80% observed a single time. Sequences were obtained from peripheral blood. Receptors originate from a woman older than 75 with acute or convalescent COVID-19. Each CDR3 is given with its conserved first and last residue. The D gene is left open where the match is weak. Not all rows give a size; the values are once, few, many and, for expanded clones, a class.

.	TRBV6-4	once	TRBJ2-2	CASSRTAANTGELFF	TGTGCCAGCAGCCGGACAGCCGCGAACACCGGGGAGCTGTTTTTT
.	TRBV11-3	.	TRBJ1-1	CASSHDRDTEAFF	TGTGCCAGCAGCCACGACAGAGACACTGAAGCTTTCTTT
.	TRBV18	.	TRBJ1-1	CASSPKGYTEAFF	TGTGCCAGCTCACCAAAGGGGTACACTGAAGCTTTCTTT
TRBD1	TRBV5-4	.	TRBJ1-1	CASSRTGGTEAFF	TGTGCCAGCAGTCGAACAGGGGGCACTGAAGCTTTCTTT
.	TRBV7-2	.	TRBJ1-4	CASSLDAQEKLFF	TGTGCCAGCAGCTTAGATGCACAGGAAAAACTGTTTTTT
TRBD1	TRBV13	once	TRBJ2-3	CASSLAGTGTTDTQYF	TGTGCCAGCAGCTTGGCCGGGACAGGGACCACAGATACGCAGTATTTT
TRBD1	TRBV11-2	.	TRBJ1-1	CASSLEVKAGGFGEAFF	TGTGCCAGCAGCTTAGAGGTTAAGGCAGGGGGCTTCGGTGAAGCTTTCTTT
.	TRBV5-1	.	TRBJ1-1	CASSLRQATNTEAFF	TGCGCCAGCAGCTTACGTCAGGCTACGAACACTGAAGCTTTCTTT
TRBD1	TRBV27	once	TRBJ1-1	CASRAGTVNTEAFF	TGTGCCAGCAGGGCCGGGACAGTGAACACTGAAGCTTTCTTT
.	TRBV13	.	TRBJ2-1	CASSYTLGAEEFF	TGTGCCAGCAGCTATACATTAGGGGCCGAGGAGTTCTTC
TRBD1	TRBV27	.	TRBJ2-4	CASSLLTDRARTIQYF	TGTGCCAGCAGTTTACTCACCGACAGGGCTCGCACTATTCAGTACTTC
.	TRBV5-1	.	TRBJ2-1	CASSLDMYNNEQFF	TGCGCCAGCAGCTTGGACATGTACAACAATGAGCAGTTCTTC
.	TRBV14	.	TRBJ2-5	CASSLRGLGGTQYF	TGTGCCAGCAGCCTACGGGGCCTCGGGGGGACCCAGTACTTC